Shown below are 27 T cell receptor beta chains from a single sample sequenced in a study of blood T cells in healthy people across ages. A second PCR of roughly 7 to 11 cycles used a sample-barcoded 5' primer and a J-beta primer mix. From the 5' RACE reads, TCRdb called clonotypes with MiXCR, one entry per CDR3 protein. The sample has some 640,000 distinct CDR3 sequences, roughly 50% seen once. Sequencing input: blood. The receptors were gathered from a woman aged 55-69 years in good health.

The chain links TRBV7-2 to TRBJ2-7, with 12 bases matching TRBD2. Gene TRBJ2-5 matches the end of the DNA better, so the J call may be wrong. Germline-derived CDR1 and CDR2 are SGHTA and FQGNSA. CDR3 length equals 18 residues. The CDR3 region is CASSLVRTSGASQETQYF. CDR3 DNA: TGTGCCAGCAGCTTAGTCCGGACTAGCGGGGCTTCTCAAGAGACCCAGTACTTC.

This clonotype was seen a few times. This rearrangement joins TRBV6-2 or TRBV6-3 to TRBJ1-2; D unresolved. CDR1 is MNHEY and CDR2 is SVGEGT in the germline V gene. This CDR3 comprises 12 residues. Between the trimmed V and J ends, which lost 6 bases and 2 bases, there was a span of 7 bases. Here the CDR3 DNA reads TGTGCCAGCAGCCCAAGAAACTATGGCTACACCTTC. The encoded protein is CASSPRNYGYTF.

This sequence joins TRBV3-1 and TRBJ2-5; a possible D gene is TRBD1 (5 bases). The CDR3 covers 13 residues. Between the trimmed V and J ends, which lost 4 bases and 4 bases, there was a span of 10 bases. The germline gives CDR1 LGHDT, CDR2 YNNKEL (reference sequence). In nucleotides, the CDR3 is TGTGCCAGCAGCCCGGACATCGGAGAGACCCAGTACTTC. It is translated as CASSPDIGETQYF.

The chain has TRBV28 and TRBJ2-4; weak D call: TRBD2 (6 bases). The J call may be incorrect, as the DNA end agrees better with TRBJ2-7. Germline V gene data show CDR1 as MDHEN and CDR2 as SYDVKM. This CDR3 is built from 16 residues. CDR3 sequence reads: CASSFPGGGDSYEQYF. In DNA form, the CDR3 reads TGTGCCAGCAGTTTCCCCGGGGGAGGAGACAGCTACGAGCAGTACTTC.

This rearrangement joins TRBV3-1 to TRBJ2-5, with D perhaps TRBD2 (5 bases). V lost 4 bases and J lost 11, with 20 bases in between. In germline, CDR1 is LGHDT, CDR2 YNNKEL (reference sequence). There are 14 residues in the CDR3. This CDR3 reads CASSRSEVGNEQYF. The CDR3, as DNA: TGTGCCAGCAGCCGATCGGAGGTGGGCAATGAGCAGTACTTC.

The chain couples TRBV12-3 or TRBV12-4 to TRBJ2-5, with 12 bases lining up with TRBD2. J lost 11 bases, V lost 8 bases, and 12 bases had no gene match. This CDR3 is built from 14 residues. This CDR3 reads CASRTSGTHNEQYF. The DNA for the CDR3 is TGTGCCAGCCGGACTAGCGGGACCCACAATGAGCAGTACTTC.

V gene TRBV7-3 combines with J gene TRBJ2-2; TRBD1 aligns across 7 bases. This CDR3 region has 16 residues. Germline CDR1 and CDR2: SGHTA and FQGTGA. V dropped 6 bases and J dropped 0; count of bases not matched to a gene: 7. CDR3 region: CASSLGTDANTGELFF. The CDR3 DNA reads TGTGCCAGCAGTTTGGGGACAGACGCGAACACCGGGGAGCTGTTTTTT.

The CDR3 coding sequence is TGTGCCACCCTCAGTGATACGCAGTATTTT. Translating it yields CATLSDTQYF. This chain links TRBV24-1 with TRBJ2-3; D call uncertain. Germline CDR1 and CDR2: KGHDR and SFDVKD. V was clipped by 9 bases and J by 6 bases, with 6 bases between them. The CDR3 sequence is 10 residues long.

The chain employs TRBV7-2 and TRBJ1-3, with D uncertain. Trimming removed 5 bases from V and 5 bases from J, with 16 bases in between. The germline V gene encodes CDR1 SGHTA and CDR2 FQGNSA. This CDR3 has 15 amino acids. CDR3 residues: CASSLGPPERNTIYF. In DNA form, the CDR3 reads TGTGCCAGCAGCCTAGGGCCCCCTGAAAGAAACACCATATATTTT.

V is TRBV2 and J is TRBJ2-1, with 10 positions matching TRBD2. TRBJ2-7 matches the DNA end more closely, so the J call is doubtful. Germline V gene lookup returns CDR1 SNHLY and CDR2 FYNNEI. CDR3 length equals 17 residues. CDR3 amino acids: CASRPSASGGSYNEQYF. The CDR3 bases are TGTGCCAGCAGGCCATCCGCTAGCGGGGGCTCCTACAATGAGCAGTACTTC.

V usage is TRBV20-1 and J usage is TRBJ2-5; 11 bases line up with TRBD1. V was clipped by 6 bases and J by 5 bases; unmatched bases: 5. This CDR3 is 13 amino acids long. The germline V gene has CDR1 DFQATT and CDR2 SNEGSKA (reference sequence). The CDR3: CSASDRGLETQYF. The CDR3, as DNA: TGCAGTGCCTCGGACAGGGGGCTTGAGACCCAGTACTTC.

V gene TRBV27 combines with J gene TRBJ2-5, with 7 bases matching TRBD2. The DNA end favors TRBJ2-7, so the J call may be wrong. Germline loops: CDR1 MNHEY, CDR2 SMNVEV (reference sequence). This CDR3 has 17 residues. The CDR3 DNA sequence: TGTGCCAGCAGTTCCCGAGCCGGGGACTATAAGACATACGAGCAGTACTTC. Its translation is CASSSRAGDYKTYEQYF.

This clonotype has only one observation. This rearrangement joins TRBV4-3 to TRBJ2-1; TRBD2 matches at 7 bases. The V gene end was trimmed by 3 bases and the J gene end by 2 bases; junction bases not matched to a gene: 7. This CDR3 contains 16 residues. CDR1 is LGHNA, CDR2 YSLEER, per germline. This CDR3 reads CASSHTKRGPYNEQFF. As DNA, the CDR3 is TGCGCCAGCAGCCACACGAAGCGGGGACCCTACAATGAGCAGTTCTTC.

This clonotype was seen at least ten times. The chain employs TRBV7-3 and TRBJ1-2; 11 positions match TRBD1. With 5 bases clipped from V and 8 bases from J, the junction kept 13 bases outside the gene matches. Germline-derived CDR1 and CDR2 are SGHTA and FQGTGA. The CDR3 covers 16 residues. Here the CDR3 DNA reads TGTGCCAGCAGCAGAGAGGCACCGGGACAGGGGGGCGGCTACACCTTC. Protein product: CASSREAPGQGGGYTF.

The chain carries TRBV4-3 and TRBJ2-3, with 10 positions matching TRBD2. The CDR3 consists of 16 residues. V lost 1 base, J lost 5 bases, and 6 bases stayed unmatched. Germline V gives CDR1 LGHNA, CDR2 YSLEER. The chain's CDR3 is CASSQGASGSVDTQYF. The CDR3 nucleotides read TGCGCCAGCAGCCAAGGGGCTAGCGGGAGTGTAGATACGCAGTATTTT.

Comment on this clonotype: A much larger clone differs by one base, so this may be a read error. This rearrangement joins TRBV27 to TRBJ1-2; D is ambiguous. Trimming cost V 5 bases and J 3 bases, with 19 bases left between them. The CDR3 is made up of 16 amino acids. Looked up from germline, CDR1 is MNHEY and CDR2 is SMNVEV (reference sequence). CDR3 sequence (DNA): TGTGCCAGCAGTATCCTCCGGGAGACTAATTACTATGGCTACACCTTC. Translated, it gives CASSILRETNYYGYTF.

The chain combines TRBV20-1 with TRBJ2-7, with a weak D call TRBD2 (5 bases). This CDR3 is 15 amino acids long. V gave up 0 bases and J gave up 0 bases, with 12 bases separating them. Germline V gene lookup returns CDR1 DFQATT and CDR2 SNEGSKA (reference sequence). CDR3 sequence: CSARDGAVASYEQYF. CDR3 nucleotides: TGCAGTGCTAGAGATGGAGCGGTAGCCTCCTACGAGCAGTACTTC.

The rearrangement links TRBV28 to TRBJ2-1; 10 bases agree with TRBD2. The CDR3 extends over 16 amino acids. Trimming removed 2 bases from V and 10 bases from J; junction bases left unmatched: 11. CDR1 is MDHEN, CDR2 SYDVKM, per germline. The CDR3 region has the DNA TGTGCCAGCAGTTTACCAAGCGGGAGGGCCGAGGGGGAGCAGTTCTTC. This gives the protein CASSLPSGRAEGEQFF.

In this sample, this clonotype turned up a few times. The chain links TRBV20-1 to TRBJ2-1; the match to TRBD2 covers 8 bases. The J segment lost 6 bases and the V segment lost 1 base, leaving 14 bases of the junction unmatched. In germline, CDR1 is DFQATT, CDR2 SNEGSKA (reference sequence). CDR3 length equals 17 residues. The CDR3 DNA follows: TGCAGTGCTAGAGTAAGGCTGGCGACTAGCGTTAGCAATGAGCAGTTCTTC. It encodes CSARVRLATSVSNEQFF.

The chain links TRBV6-1 to TRBJ2-1; 7 positions match TRBD2. The V segment lost 8 bases and the J segment 13 bases; nucleotides outside the gene matches: 17. The CDR3 loop spans 14 amino acids. CDR1 is MNHNS, CDR2 SASEGT, per germline. The CDR3 coding sequence is TGTGCCAGCTCTCGGGGGGTCCCCGGAGAGACCCAGTTCTTC. It yields the protein CASSRGVPGETQFF.

This clonotype was detected many times. The gene calls are TRBV29-1 and TRBJ2-7; D not certain. This CDR3 is 11 amino acids long. Germline V CDR1 and CDR2: SQVTM, ANQGSEA. V was clipped by 7 bases and J by 7 bases, with 14 bases between them. CDR3 coding DNA: TGCAGCGGCAAACGGTCTAGTGAGCAGTACTTC. This sequence encodes CSGKRSSEQYF.

The chain carries TRBV20-1 and TRBJ1-1; D uncertain. The ends were cut back, 1 base at V and 8 bases at J, with 17 bases in the middle. The CDR3 is made up of 14 amino acids. The germline CDR1 and CDR2 sequences are DFQATT and SNEGSKA (reference sequence). CDR3 amino acids: CSARAVKGVEEAFF. The CDR3 DNA reads TGCAGTGCTAGAGCCGTTAAGGGTGTAGAGGAAGCTTTCTTT.

This clonotype appeared a few times. The chain joins TRBV7-3 to TRBJ2-5; TRBD2 is a possible D gene (7 bases). V lost 5 bases, J lost 5 bases, and 12 bases lay in between. Germline assignment: CDR1 SGHTA and CDR2 FQGTGA. This CDR3 is built from 13 residues. This CDR3 is CASSRGGVETQYF. CDR3 DNA: TGTGCCAGCAGCAGAGGGGGGGTGGAGACCCAGTACTTC.

The rearrangement joins TRBV18 to TRBJ2-1, with D perhaps TRBD2 (6 bases). Judging by the DNA end, TRBJ2-7 fits better; the J call may be wrong. CDR1 and CDR2 (germline): KGHSH, LQKENI. There are 17 residues in the CDR3. In DNA, the CDR3 is TGTGCCAGCTCCAGAGAACCCGGGACTTCCTCCTACAATGAGCAGTACTTC. Translated, it gives CASSREPGTSSYNEQYF.

This sequence joins TRBV27 and TRBJ2-1; 7 positions agree with TRBD1. The CDR3 consists of 16 residues. Trimming cost V 4 bases and J 4 bases; bases outside gene matches: 10. Germline V CDR1 and CDR2: MNHEY, SMNVEV (reference sequence). The CDR3 region has the DNA TGTGCCAGCAGTTCCCGTCAATCGGGACAGTACAATGAGCAGTTCTTC. Its translation is CASSSRQSGQYNEQFF.

V gene TRBV5-1 combines with J gene TRBJ2-1; no clear D. This CDR3 has 14 amino acids. The germline V and J ends were trimmed by 4 bases and 5 bases, with 13 bases remaining between them. Per germline, CDR1 SGHRS and CDR2 YFSETQ. CDR3 residues: CASSRVPQDNEQFF. CDR3 DNA: TGCGCCAGCAGCCGCGTACCCCAAGACAATGAGCAGTTCTTC.

The chain has TRBV11-3 and TRBJ2-1; D gene ambiguous. The CDR3 is 15 residues long. Germline assignment: CDR1 SGHNT and CDR2 YENEEA. The germline V and J ends were trimmed by 3 bases and 2 bases, with 11 bases remaining between them. The CDR3 nucleotides are TGTGCCAGCAGCTTTTTGGCCCGGCCCTACAATGAGCAGTTCTTC. Residues: CASSFLARPYNEQFF. The entire variable domain, with the rest obtained from reference TRBV11-3 and TRBJ2-1, is as follows: EAGVVQSPRYKIIEKKQPVAFWCNPISGHNTLYWYLQNLGQGPELLIRYENEEAVDDSQLPKDRFSAERLKGVDSTLKIQPAELGDSAVYLCASSFLARPYNEQFFGPGTRLTVL.